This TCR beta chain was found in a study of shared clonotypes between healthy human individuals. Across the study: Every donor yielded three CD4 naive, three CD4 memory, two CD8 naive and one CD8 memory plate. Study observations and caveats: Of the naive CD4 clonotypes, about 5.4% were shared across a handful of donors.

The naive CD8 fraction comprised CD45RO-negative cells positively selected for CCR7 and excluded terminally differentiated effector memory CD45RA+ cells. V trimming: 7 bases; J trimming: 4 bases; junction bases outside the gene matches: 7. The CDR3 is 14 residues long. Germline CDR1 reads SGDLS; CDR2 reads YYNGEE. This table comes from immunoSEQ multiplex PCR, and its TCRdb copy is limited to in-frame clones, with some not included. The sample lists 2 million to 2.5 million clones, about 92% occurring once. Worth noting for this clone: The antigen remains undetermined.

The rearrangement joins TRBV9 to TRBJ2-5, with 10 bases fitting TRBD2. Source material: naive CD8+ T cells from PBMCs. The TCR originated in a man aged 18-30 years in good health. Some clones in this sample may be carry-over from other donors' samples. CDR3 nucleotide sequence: TGTGCCAGCGGATTAGCGGGAGGAGGAGAGACCCAGTACTTC. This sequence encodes CASGLAGGGETQYF.